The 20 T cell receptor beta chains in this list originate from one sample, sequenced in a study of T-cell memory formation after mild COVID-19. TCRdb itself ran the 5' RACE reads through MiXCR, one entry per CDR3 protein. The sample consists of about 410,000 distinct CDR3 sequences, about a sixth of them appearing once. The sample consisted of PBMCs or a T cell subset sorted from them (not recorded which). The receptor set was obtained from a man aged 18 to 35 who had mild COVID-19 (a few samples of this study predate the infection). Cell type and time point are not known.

CDR3 sequence: CSVEGTSGAPLTQYF. CDR3 bases: TGCAGTGTGGAGGGGACTAGCGGGGCCCCGCTGACGCAGTATTTT. The gene calls are TRBV20-1 and TRBJ2-3; 13 bases are shared with TRBD2. Germline V gene data show CDR1 as DFQATT and CDR2 as SNEGSKA (reference sequence). The CDR3 has 15 amino acids. V was clipped by 7 bases and J by 9 bases; unmatched bases: 13.

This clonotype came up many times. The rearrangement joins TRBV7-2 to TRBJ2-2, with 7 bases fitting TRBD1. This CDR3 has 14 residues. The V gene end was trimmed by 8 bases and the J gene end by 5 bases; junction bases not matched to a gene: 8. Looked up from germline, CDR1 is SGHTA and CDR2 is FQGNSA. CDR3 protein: CASVTGQRTGELFF. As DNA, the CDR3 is TGTGCCAGCGTCACGGGACAGAGAACCGGGGAGCTGTTTTTT.

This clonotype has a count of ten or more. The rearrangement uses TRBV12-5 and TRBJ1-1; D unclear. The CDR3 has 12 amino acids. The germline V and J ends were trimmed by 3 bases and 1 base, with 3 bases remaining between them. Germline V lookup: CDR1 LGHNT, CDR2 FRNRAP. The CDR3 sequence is CASGLENTEAFF. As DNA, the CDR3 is TGTGCTAGTGGTTTAGAGAACACTGAAGCTTTCTTT.

DNA for the CDR3: TGCAGTGCGGGCACAGGGGGCCAAGAGACCCAGTACTTC. Translated: CSAGTGGQETQYF. The chain is built from TRBV20-1 and TRBJ2-5; 8 bases agree with TRBD1. Germline-derived CDR1 and CDR2 are DFQATT and SNEGSKA (reference sequence). This CDR3 contains 13 residues. J lost 1 base, V lost 6 bases, and 4 bases had no gene match.

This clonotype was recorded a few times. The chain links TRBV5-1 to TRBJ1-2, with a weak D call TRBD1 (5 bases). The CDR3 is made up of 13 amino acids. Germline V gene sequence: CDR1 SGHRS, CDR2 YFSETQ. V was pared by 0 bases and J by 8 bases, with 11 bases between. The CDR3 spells CASSLEGERGYTF. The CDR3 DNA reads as TGCGCCAGCAGCTTGGAAGGGGAGAGAGGCTACACCTTC.

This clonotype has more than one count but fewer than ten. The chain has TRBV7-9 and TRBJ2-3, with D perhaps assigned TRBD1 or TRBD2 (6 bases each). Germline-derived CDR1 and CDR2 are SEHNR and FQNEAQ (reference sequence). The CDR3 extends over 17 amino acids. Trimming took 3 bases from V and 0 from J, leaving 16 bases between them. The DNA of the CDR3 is TGTGCCAGCAGCTTGCCGGCGGGACAATCTAGCACAGATACGCAGTATTTT. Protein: CASSLPAGQSSTDTQYF.

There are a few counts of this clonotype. The CDR3 nucleotides are TGTGCCAGCAGACGTGGGTCAGATACGCAGTATTTT. Protein sequence: CASRRGSDTQYF. This sequence joins TRBV7-9 and TRBJ2-3; no firm D call. The CDR3 has 12 amino acids. CDR1 is SEHNR, CDR2 FQNEAQ, per germline (reference sequence). V dropped 6 bases and J dropped 4 bases, with 8 bases sitting between them. Full variable domain (remainder filled in from reference TRBV7-9 and TRBJ2-3): DTGVSQNPRHKITKRGQNVTFRCDPISEHNRLYWYRQTLGQGPEFLTYFQNEAQLEKSRLLSDRFSAERPKGSFSTLEIQRTEQGDSAMYLCASRRGSDTQYFGPGTRLTVL.

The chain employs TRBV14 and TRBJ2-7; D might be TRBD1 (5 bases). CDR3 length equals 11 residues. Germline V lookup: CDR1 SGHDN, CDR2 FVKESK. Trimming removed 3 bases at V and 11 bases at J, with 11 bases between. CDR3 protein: CASSHTGWEYF. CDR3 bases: TGTGCCAGCAGCCATACAGGTTGGGAGTACTTC.

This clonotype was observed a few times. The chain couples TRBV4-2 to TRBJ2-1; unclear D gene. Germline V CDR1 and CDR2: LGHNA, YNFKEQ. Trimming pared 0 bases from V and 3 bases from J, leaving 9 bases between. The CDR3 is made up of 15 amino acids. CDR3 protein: CASSQESTGYNEQFF. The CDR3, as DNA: TGTGCCAGCAGCCAAGAGAGCACGGGCTACAATGAGCAGTTCTTC.

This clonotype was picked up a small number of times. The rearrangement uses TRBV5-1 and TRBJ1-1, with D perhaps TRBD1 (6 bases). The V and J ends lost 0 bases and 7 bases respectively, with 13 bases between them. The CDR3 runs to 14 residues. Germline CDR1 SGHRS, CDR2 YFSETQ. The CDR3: CASSLGGLYNEAFF. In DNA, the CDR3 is TGCGCCAGCAGCTTGGGGGGGCTCTACAATGAAGCTTTCTTT.

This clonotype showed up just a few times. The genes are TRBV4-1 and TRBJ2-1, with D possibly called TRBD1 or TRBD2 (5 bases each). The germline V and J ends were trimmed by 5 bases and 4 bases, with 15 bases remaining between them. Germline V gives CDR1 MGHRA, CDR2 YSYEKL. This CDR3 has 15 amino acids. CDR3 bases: TGCGCCAGCAGCGGCGTGGGGGTAGCTTACAATGAGCAGTTCTTC. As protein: CASSGVGVAYNEQFF.

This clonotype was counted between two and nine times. The CDR3 here is CASSLDSSTNYGYTF. Written as DNA, the CDR3 is TGTGCCAGCAGCTTAGACAGCTCTACGAACTATGGCTACACCTTC. The gene calls are TRBV5-4 and TRBJ1-2; perhaps TRBD1 as D (5 bases). The CDR3 has 15 residues. The germline V gene encodes CDR1 SGHNT and CDR2 YYREEE (reference sequence). The V end was cut by 2 bases, the J end by 2 bases, with 13 bases between.

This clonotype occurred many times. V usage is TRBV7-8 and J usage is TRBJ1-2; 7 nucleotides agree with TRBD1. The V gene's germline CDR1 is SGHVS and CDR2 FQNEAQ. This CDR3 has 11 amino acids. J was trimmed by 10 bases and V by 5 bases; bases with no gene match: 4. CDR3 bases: TGTGCCAGCAGCGGGACAGCGGCCTACACCTTC. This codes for CASSGTAAYTF.

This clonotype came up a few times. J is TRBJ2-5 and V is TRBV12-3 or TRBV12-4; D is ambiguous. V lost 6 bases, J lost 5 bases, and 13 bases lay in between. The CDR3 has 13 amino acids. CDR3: CASSFGRGETQYF. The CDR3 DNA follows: TGTGCCAGCAGCTTCGGCCGAGGCGAGACCCAGTACTTC.

For the CDR3, the DNA is TGTGCCAGCAGCTTTCTCCGGAGCACTGAAGCTTTCTTT. This encodes CASSFLRSTEAFF. The chain employs TRBV7-6 and TRBJ1-1; D gene ambiguous. Germline V lookup: CDR1 SGHVS, CDR2 FNYEAQ. This CDR3 spans 13 amino acids. The V and J ends lost 3 bases and 4 bases respectively, with 9 bases between them.

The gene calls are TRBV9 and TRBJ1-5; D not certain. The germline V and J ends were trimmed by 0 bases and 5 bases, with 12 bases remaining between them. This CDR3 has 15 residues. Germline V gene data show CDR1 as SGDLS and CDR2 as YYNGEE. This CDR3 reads CASSVGEGMDQPQHF. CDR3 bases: TGTGCCAGCAGCGTAGGGGAGGGAATGGATCAGCCCCAGCATTTT.

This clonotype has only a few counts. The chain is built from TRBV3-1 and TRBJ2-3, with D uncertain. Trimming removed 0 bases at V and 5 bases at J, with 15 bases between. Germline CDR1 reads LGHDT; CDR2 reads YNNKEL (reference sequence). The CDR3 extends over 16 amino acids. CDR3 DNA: TGTGCCAGCAGCCAAGATTTTGGCCAAAGAATAGATACGCAGTATTTT. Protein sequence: CASSQDFGQRIDTQYF.

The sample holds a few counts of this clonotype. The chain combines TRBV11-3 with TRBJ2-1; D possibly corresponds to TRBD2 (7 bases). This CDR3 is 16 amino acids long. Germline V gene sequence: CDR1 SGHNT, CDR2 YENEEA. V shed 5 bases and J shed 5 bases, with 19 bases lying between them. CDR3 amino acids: CASSLGGGGSHNEQFF. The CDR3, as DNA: TGTGCCAGCAGCCTTGGGGGGGGCGGGAGTCACAATGAGCAGTTCTTC. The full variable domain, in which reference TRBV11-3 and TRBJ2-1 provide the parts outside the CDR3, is EAGVVQSPRYKIIEKKQPVAFWCNPISGHNTLYWYLQNLGQGPELLIRYENEEAVDDSQLPKDRFSAERLKGVDSTLKIQPAELGDSAVYLCASSLGGGGSHNEQFFGPGTRLTVL.

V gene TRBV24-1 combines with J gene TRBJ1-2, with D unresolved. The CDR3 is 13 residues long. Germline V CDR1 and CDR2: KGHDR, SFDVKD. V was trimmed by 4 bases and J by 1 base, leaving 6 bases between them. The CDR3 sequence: CATSDPFNYGYTF. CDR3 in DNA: TGTGCCACCAGTGACCCCTTTAACTATGGCTACACCTTC.

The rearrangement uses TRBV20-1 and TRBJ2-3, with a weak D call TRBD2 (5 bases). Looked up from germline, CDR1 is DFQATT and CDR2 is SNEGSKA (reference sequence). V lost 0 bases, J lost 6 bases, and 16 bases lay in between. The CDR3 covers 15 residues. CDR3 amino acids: CSARDGRAPGDTQYF. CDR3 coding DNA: TGCAGTGCTAGAGACGGCCGGGCCCCGGGGGATACGCAGTATTTT.